This paragraph reports one TCR beta chain. The antigen remains unidentified. TCRdb's copy holds only in-frame clones and misses some; the assay was immunoSEQ multiplex PCR. The sample holds under 400,000 clones, 70% to 90% seen once. V trimming: 1 base; J trimming: 6 bases; junction bases outside the gene matches: 9. CDR3 length: 16 amino acids. Looked up from germline, CDR1 is MNHNS and CDR2 is SASEGT. The data were taken from a study of cytomegalovirus exposure and HLA in healthy donors. Study-level points and caveats: One later analysis, an examination of the roughly 110 validation repertoires, found that first-cohort TCR clusters tended to co-occur in them.

This sequence joins TRBV6-1 and TRBJ1-5; 7 nucleotides line up with TRBD1. Sequenced sample: PBMCs. The receptor was isolated from a woman aged 18-29 years in good health and CMV-seronegative. The CDR3 is CASSEVRQGSLQPQHF. The CDR3 bases are TGTGCCAGCAGTGAAGTCCGACAGGGATCCCTTCAGCCCCAGCATTTT.